The entry below describes one T cell receptor (beta chain). Methods used by the authors: Amplification from reference gene primers served as the basis for estimated nucleated cell counts. Profiling relied on immunoSEQ multiplex PCR, and the TCRdb table lists in-frame clones only, not all of them. From that table come the V and J calls and clone size; the DNA was used to work out D and trimming. The data show roughly 230,000 clones, roughly 85% seen once. The germline V gene encodes CDR1 SGHNT and CDR2 YYREEE (reference sequence). V was clipped by 5 bases and J by 3 bases, with 17 bases between them. CDR3 length: 15 amino acids. Those who participated ranged in age from roughly 18 to 100 years and resided in about 24 US areas. Cohort assignment relied on participant-reported clinical history. These data belong to a study of blood T cell repertoires in COVID-19. As for the study in general: T cells, B-cell-depleted T cells, or PBMCs provided the cDNA or gDNA that served as material.

The receptor comes from a woman in her forties or fifties who had been exposed to COVID-19. V is TRBV5-4 and J is TRBJ1-1, with D perhaps TRBD1 (6 bases). Sequenced: PBMCs or T cells enriched from blood (not recorded which). CDR3 amino acids: CASSKRGGRDTEAFF. Written as DNA, the CDR3 is TGTGCCAGCAGTAAAAGGGGGGGCAGAGACACTGAAGCTTTCTTT.